This T cell receptor beta chain was sequenced during a study of blood T cell repertoires in COVID-19. The CDR3 runs 14 residues. Germline values: CDR1 MNHEY, CDR2 SVGEGT. With 5 bases removed from V and 4 bases from J, the gap between germline ends came to 12 bases. This clone was counted only a few times. TCRdb's table, derived via immunoSEQ multiplex PCR, lists solely in-frame clones and lacks some. This table has around 250,000 clones, approximately 84% appearing once. The material sequenced was peripheral blood. The sequence derives from a human donor in a cohort sampled during active COVID-19. The chain is built from TRBV6-2 or TRBV6-3 and TRBJ1-5; a weak D match, TRBD1 (6 bases). CDR3 region: CASSTGTPNQPQHF. The CDR3 DNA sequence: TGTGCCAGCAGTACCGGGACACCAAATCAGCCCCAGCATTTT.